Sequencing of this T cell receptor (beta chain) was carried out in a study of T-cell memory formation after mild COVID-19. Whole-study results and caveats: The appearance of some responding clones in pre-infection memory suggested that cross-reactive memory joined. Mainly CM and EM harbored the contracting CD4+ clones; mainly EMRA harbored the CD8+ ones.

CDR3 size: 14 residues. The germline V gene has CDR1 SGHRS and CDR2 YFSETQ. J lost 6 bases, V lost 4 bases, and 8 bases had no gene match. With respect to this clonotype: What it binds is not known.

From 5'RACE with constant-segment primers came TCR alpha and TCR beta cDNA libraries that carried sample barcodes and UMIs. One entry per CDR3 protein, called by TCRdb with MiXCR from the 5' RACE reads. The sample holds around 530,000 distinct CDR3 sequences, about a fifth seen once. This TCR came from an adult woman who had mild COVID-19 (a few samples of this study predate the infection). Cell type and time point are not known. The chain has TRBV5-1 and TRBJ2-3; the match to TRBD2 covers 7 bases. The sample was PBMCs or a T cell subset sorted from them (not recorded which). CDR3 sequence reads: CASSASLASDTQYF. The CDR3 DNA reads TGCGCCAGCAGCGCCTCACTAGCGTCTGATACGCAGTATTTT.